The 14 T cell receptor beta chains below come from one sample, sequenced in a study of T cell responses to AZD1222 COVID-19 vaccine. Here immunoSEQ multiplex PCR was the method, and the copy in TCRdb shows in-frame clones only, minus some. The sample contains roughly 100,000 clones, about 86% of which appear only once. The material was peripheral blood, obtained on day 0 of AZD1222 vaccination. All receptors come from an adult in good health.

V and J are TRBV2 and TRBJ1-1; D is unclear. Trimming shortened V by 2 bases and J by 0 bases, and 10 bases separated the two germline ends. CDR3 size: 15 residues. The germline CDR1 and CDR2 sequences are SNHLY and FYNNEI. CDR3 loop: CASSERAGMNTEAFF. CDR3 nucleotide sequence: TGTGCCAGCAGTGAACGGGCCGGGATGAACACTGAAGCTTTCTTT. Full variable domain (remainder filled in from reference TRBV2 and TRBJ1-1): EPEVTQTPSHQVTQMGQEVILRCVPISNHLYFYWYRQILGQKVEFLVSFYNNEISEKSEIFDDQFSVERPDGSNFTLKIRSTKLEDSAMYFCASSERAGMNTEAFFGQGTRLTVV.

For the CDR3, the DNA is TGTGCCAGCAGCCTCCAACGTGAACGAGGGCAGTTCTTC. This sequence encodes CASSLQRERGQFF. This chain uses TRBV7-6 with TRBJ2-1; no firm D call. The CDR3 is 13 residues long. Germline V gene data show CDR1 as SGHVS and CDR2 as FNYEAQ. V dropped 5 bases and J dropped 12 bases, with 17 bases sitting between them. Using reference TRBV7-6 and TRBJ2-1 for the parts outside the CDR3, the full variable domain is GAGVSQSPRYKVTKRGQDVALRCDPISGHVSLYWYRQALGQGPEFLTYFNYEAQQDKSGLPNDRFSAERPEGSISTLTIQRTEQRDSAMYRCASSLQRERGQFFGPGTRLTVL.

A few counts support this clone. This chain uses TRBV30 with TRBJ1-6; D possibly corresponds to TRBD1 (5 bases). The V and J ends lost 4 bases and 7 bases respectively, with 11 bases between them. This CDR3 spans 13 amino acids. The germline CDR1 and CDR2 sequences are GTSNPN and SVGIG (reference sequence). Written as DNA, the CDR3 is TGTGCCTGGATGGACATCACGAATTCACCCCTCCACTTT. Encoded protein: CAWMDITNSPLHF.

The chain recombines TRBV19 with TRBJ2-2, with D possibly matching TRBD1 (6 bases). Germline CDR1 is LNHDA and CDR2 is SQIVND (reference sequence). CDR3 length: 14 residues. The ends were cut back, 2 bases at V and 4 bases at J, with 8 bases in the middle. CDR3 in DNA: TGTGCCAGTAGTATACCACAGGGCACCGGGGAGCTGTTTTTT. Amino acids: CASSIPQGTGELFF.

The CDR3 here is CASSLNPSTYGDSFYGYTF. The CDR3 DNA is TGCGCCAGCAGCTTAAACCCTTCTACTTACGGCGACAGCTTCTATGGCTACACCTTC. V is TRBV5-1 and J is TRBJ1-2; D is perhaps TRBD1 (5 bases). This CDR3 comprises 19 residues. Per germline, CDR1 SGHRS and CDR2 YFSETQ. V lost 2 bases and J lost 4, with 27 bases in between.

The J gene is TRBJ2-3, the V gene TRBV6-5; the D is unclear. CDR1 is MNHEY, CDR2 SVGAGI, per germline. This CDR3 contains 15 residues. Trimming took 5 bases from V and 2 from J, leaving 14 bases between them. CDR3 in DNA: TGTGCCAGCAGTCCCGGGCCCCCGGCCACAGATACGCAGTATTTT. The encoded protein is CASSPGPPATDTQYF.

The chain has TRBV7-2 and TRBJ1-3, with 8 positions matching TRBD1. CDR1 and CDR2 from the germline V gene are SGHTA and FQGNSA. The V and J ends lost 5 bases and 4 bases, in that order; junction bases with no gene match: 7. This CDR3 has 15 residues. The CDR3 DNA reads as TGTGCCAGCAGCGCTGACAGGGGTTTGGGAAACACCATATATTTT. Residues: CASSADRGLGNTIYF.

CDR3 in amino acids: CASSLNAGPVGGYTF. DNA for the CDR3: TGTGCCAGCAGCTTAAACGCGGGTCCCGTGGGGGGCTACACCTTC. The rearrangement joins TRBV7-3 to TRBJ1-2; D uncertain. This CDR3 contains 15 residues. V was clipped by 1 base and J by 8 bases, with 17 bases between them. Germline V gene data show CDR1 as SGHTA and CDR2 as FQGTGA.

The chain couples TRBV7-2 to TRBJ2-2; D may be TRBD1 (6 bases). V was cut by 6 bases and J by 2 bases, with 10 bases left in between. The CDR3 is made up of 14 amino acids. Germline V gene data show CDR1 as SGHTA and CDR2 as FQGNSA. The CDR3 DNA follows: TGTGCCAGCAGAAGGGACACCAACACCGGGGAGCTGTTTTTT. Amino acids: CASRRDTNTGELFF.

This chain joins TRBV9 and TRBJ2-7, with D unresolved. CDR1 is SGDLS, CDR2 YYNGEE, per germline. With 2 bases removed from V and 0 bases from J, the gap between germline ends came to 9 bases. The CDR3 sequence is 14 residues long. As DNA, the CDR3 is TGTGCCAGCAGCGTCAGGACGGACTCCTACGAGCAGTACTTC. This encodes CASSVRTDSYEQYF.

DNA of the CDR3: TGTGCCAGCAGCATACTGCGTGGGGGAGGAATCTACGAGCAGTACTTC. Encoded protein: CASSILRGGGIYEQYF. This chain uses TRBV7-9 with TRBJ2-7; possible D gene TRBD2, 6 bases. CDR3 length equals 16 residues. Deletions cut 5 bases from V and 3 bases from J, with 20 bases between. Germline CDR1 SEHNR, CDR2 FQNEAQ (reference sequence).

The chain links TRBV2 to TRBJ2-5; 9 bases line up with TRBD1. This CDR3 comprises 14 residues. Germline V gives CDR1 SNHLY, CDR2 FYNNEI. V lost 6 bases, J lost 3 bases, and 5 bases stayed unmatched. The CDR3 sequence is CASRRDRAEETQYF. The CDR3 DNA is TGTGCCAGCAGAAGGGACAGGGCCGAAGAGACCCAGTACTTC.

The V gene is TRBV5-1, the J gene TRBJ1-4; D is unclear. CDR1 and CDR2 (germline): SGHRS, YFSETQ. V was clipped by 0 bases and J by 7 bases, with 13 bases between them. The CDR3 covers 15 residues. CDR3 amino acids: CASSLVAGWAEKLFF. The CDR3 DNA is TGCGCCAGCAGCTTGGTAGCGGGTTGGGCTGAAAAACTGTTTTTT.

The CDR3 region has the DNA TGCGCCAGCAGCCAAGCCATTCCTACGGTTGAAAAACTGTTTTTT. Translation gives CASSQAIPTVEKLFF. The chain has TRBV4-1 and TRBJ1-4; D is ambiguous. The germline gives CDR1 MGHRA, CDR2 YSYEKL. The germline V and J ends were trimmed by 1 base and 7 bases, with 13 bases remaining between them. There are 15 residues in the CDR3.